Reported below is one TCR beta chain. Germline CDR1 MDHEN, CDR2 SYDVKM. The CDR3 runs to 13 residues. Trimming took 4 bases from V and 5 from J, leaving 11 bases between them. This record comes from a study of blood T cell repertoires in COVID-19. As for the study in general: Sites in the United States, Italy and Spain provided acute and convalescent COVID-19 samples. PBMCs, B-cell-depleted T cells, or T cells provided the cDNA or gDNA that made up the material.

Per the study methods: Estimates of nucleated cell counts were drawn from the amplification of reference gene primers. The repertoire was sequenced with immunoSEQ multiplex PCR; TCRdb's copy has only in-frame clones and lacks some. For V, J and clone size, that table is used; D and trimming come from the DNA. The sample lists around 60,000 clones, over 75% occurring once. The chain links TRBV28 to TRBJ2-5; D is possibly TRBD1 (5 bases). The receptor comes from a woman aged 80 or over with active COVID-19. Sequenced material: peripheral blood. The CDR3 protein is CASSSSGMETQYF. Here the CDR3 DNA reads TGTGCCAGCAGTTCTTCAGGGATGGAGACCCAGTACTTC.